This T cell receptor (beta chain) was sequenced for a study of T cell responses to AZD1222 COVID-19 vaccine. From germline, CDR1 is SGHAT and CDR2 FQNNGV. This CDR3 is 15 amino acids long. V was pared by 3 bases and J by 1 base, with 4 bases of the junction left unmatched. General study findings and limits: None of the repertoires were sampled until the peak T cell response had passed.

TCRdb keeps only in-frame clones here, not all; method: immunoSEQ multiplex PCR. Altogether 130,000 to 150,000 clones are present, 92% being singletons, with the ten largest covering approximately 2%. As to this clone: Antigen: not known.

The TCR was taken from an adult in good health. Specimen: peripheral blood, collected on day 0 of AZD1222 vaccination. The chain uses TRBV11-2 and TRBJ2-3; 7 bases match TRBD2. In DNA, the CDR3 is TGTGCCAGCAGCTTTGGGGGGGTGGGCACAGATACGCAGTATTTT. Translation: CASSFGGVGTDTQYF. Based on the CDR3 plus reference TRBV11-2 and TRBJ2-3, the full variable domain is EAGVAQSPRYKIIEKRQSVAFWCNPISGHATLYWYQQILGQGPKLLIQFQNNGVVDDSQLPKDRFSAERLKGVDSTLKIQPAKLEDSAVYLCASSFGGVGTDTQYFGPGTRLTVL.